The entry below gives a single T cell receptor (beta chain) sequence along with its context. It lacks a known antigen. The sample holds no much larger clone one base away, and base qualities are not on file. The immunoSEQ Assay, a bias-controlled multiplex PCR, was used to amplify TCRbeta CDR3 regions from genomic DNA. As for how the authors treated the data: The number of nucleated cells in each sample was estimated from the amplification of reference gene primers within the assay. Sequence reads were collapsed and filtered to measure the absolute abundance of every unique TCRbeta CDR3 rearrangement. Productive Simpson clonality was computed per sample as the square root of Simpson's diversity index over productive rearrangements. Sourced from immuneACCESS, this table was stored by TCRdb with only in-frame sequences that have V and J called. A share of the clones is absent; for the studies checked, an unresolved V gene accounts for under half, and the remainder has no known explanation. Clone size and the V and J calls come from that table; the DNA yielded D and trimming. The sample table lists roughly 200,000 clones, roughly nine tenths of them with a count of one. The leading ten clones occupy roughly 2.9% of the sample.

The germline V gene (reference sequence) gives CDR1 as LNHDA and CDR2 as SQIVND. Taken from cysteine to phenylalanine, the CDR3 has 16 residues. The kept DNA is CDR3 alone, 48 bases in frame from the first base. Unmatched junction bases come to 10, with V trimmed by 6 bases and J by 6 bases. This sample is part of a study of blood T cell repertoires in COVID-19 (dated by TCRdb to about 2020). Turning to the overall study: The collaborator samples originated in the United States, Italy and Spain and spanned the acute and convalescent phases of COVID-19. Sample metadata almost always included a de-identified subject ID, COVID-19 status, age in years and sex. Samples were obtained from the ongoing ImmuneRACE study (first 160 participants) and from 1,254 subjects provided by 6 global collaborators. The prospective study material was composed of cDNA or gDNA derived from T cells, B-cell-depleted T cells, or PBMCs. The dataset comprised deeply sampled blood TCRbeta repertoires from subjects exposed to, actively infected with, or recovered from COVID-19. Where available, HLA class I and class II types were obtained from metadata supplied by the sample provider rather than from assay-based typing. A freely available public database, intended as a resource for researchers studying the immune response to SARS-CoV-2, is where the repertoires were released. Study-wide conclusions, independent of this receptor: Clinical and demographic metadata were provided uncurated, with the amount varying by source and participant.

Collaborating institutions collected whole blood in K2EDTA tubes following their own protocols. For TCRbeta analysis, collaborators shipped samples as frozen whole blood, isolated PBMCs, or DNA extracted from either of those sample types. The sequence joins TRBV19 to TRBJ2-2, with 10 bases matching TRBD1. The TCR sequence derives from a woman in her 30s with active or convalescent COVID-19. The sample taken for sequencing was peripheral blood. For the CDR3, the sequence is CASSRGGQGSSGELFF. The nucleotides read TGTGCCAGTAGCCGCGGGGGACAGGGGTCGTCCGGGGAGCTGTTTTTT.